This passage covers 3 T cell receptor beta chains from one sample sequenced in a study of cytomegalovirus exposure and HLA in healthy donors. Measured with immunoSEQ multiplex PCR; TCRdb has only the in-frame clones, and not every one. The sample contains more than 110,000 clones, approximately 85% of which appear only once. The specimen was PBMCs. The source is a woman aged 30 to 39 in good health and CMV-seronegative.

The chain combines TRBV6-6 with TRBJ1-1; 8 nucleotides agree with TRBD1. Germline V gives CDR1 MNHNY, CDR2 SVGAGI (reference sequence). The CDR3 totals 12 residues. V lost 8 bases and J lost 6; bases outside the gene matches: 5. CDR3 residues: CASADRVAEAFF. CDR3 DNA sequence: TGTGCCAGCGCGGACAGGGTGGCTGAAGCTTTCTTT.

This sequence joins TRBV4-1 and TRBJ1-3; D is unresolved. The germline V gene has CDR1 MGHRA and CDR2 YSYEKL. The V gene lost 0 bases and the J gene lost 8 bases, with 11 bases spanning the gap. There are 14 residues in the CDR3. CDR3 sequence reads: CASSQDLVRDTIYF. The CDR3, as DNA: TGCGCCAGCAGCCAAGATCTTGTGCGGGACACCATATATTTT.

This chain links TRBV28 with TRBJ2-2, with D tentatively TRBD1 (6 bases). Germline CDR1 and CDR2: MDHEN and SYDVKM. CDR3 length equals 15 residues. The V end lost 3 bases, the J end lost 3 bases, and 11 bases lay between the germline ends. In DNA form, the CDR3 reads TGTGCCAGCAGTTTGGGGGCCTTGGACACCGGGGAGCTGTTTTTT. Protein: CASSLGALDTGELFF.